Below, one T cell receptor (beta chain) is given with its context. Its antigen is unidentified. This sample is drawn from a study of CD4 T cells in relation to SARS-CoV-2 and coronaviruses. Overall study results and limits: No donor gave both pre-pandemic and post-infection samples. Culture-expanded clones reflect memory recall rather than primary priming during culture. In roughly 60% of donors, memory CD4+ clonotypes crossrecognized SARS-CoV-2 and at least one common cold coronavirus spike. This crossreactivity analysis covered spike protein alone, no other viral proteins.

Clones were read by immunoSEQ multiplex PCR, and TCRdb kept only the in-frame ones, dropping some. This table holds about 65,000 clones, approximately 87% found once. Unexposed donor CD4+ T cells date from about 2011-2019, before the COVID-19 pandemic. The sample taken for sequencing was memory CD4+ T cells from PBMCs. This TCR was recovered from a human donor in good health.

CDR3 sequence: CASSVQGQASNQPQHF. CDR3 DNA sequence: TGTGCCAGCAGTGTCCAAGGACAGGCCTCCAATCAGCCCCAGCATTTT. J is TRBJ1-5 and V is TRBV2; TRBD1 agrees at 7 bases. J was trimmed by 3 bases and V by 4 bases; bases with no gene match: 9. In germline, CDR1 is SNHLY, CDR2 FYNNEI. The CDR3 runs to 16 residues.